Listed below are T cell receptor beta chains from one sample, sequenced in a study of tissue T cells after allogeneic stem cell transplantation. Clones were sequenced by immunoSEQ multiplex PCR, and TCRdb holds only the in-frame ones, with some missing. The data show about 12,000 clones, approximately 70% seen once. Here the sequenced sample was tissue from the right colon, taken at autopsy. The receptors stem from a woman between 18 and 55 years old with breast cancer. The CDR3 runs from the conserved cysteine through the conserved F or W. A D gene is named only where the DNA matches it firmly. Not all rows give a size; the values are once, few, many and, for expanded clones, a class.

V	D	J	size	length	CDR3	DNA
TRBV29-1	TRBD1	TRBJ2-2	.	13	CSARDRDAGELFF	TGCAGCGCCCGGGACAGGGACGCCGGGGAGCTGTTTTTT
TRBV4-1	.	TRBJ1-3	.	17	CASSQEARGSLLNTIYF	TGCGCCAGCAGCCAAGAGGCCCGCGGCTCCCTACTGAACACCATATATTTT
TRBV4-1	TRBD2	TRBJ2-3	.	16	CASSQFTSGNTDTQYF	TGCGCCAGCAGCCAATTCACTAGCGGAAACACAGATACGCAGTATTTT
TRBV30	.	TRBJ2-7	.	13	CAISPDENYEQYF	TGTGCCATATCCCCGGACGAAAATTACGAGCAGTACTTC
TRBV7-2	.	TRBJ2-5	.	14	CASSLNAGEETQYF	TGTGCCAGCAGCTTGAATGCCGGGGAAGAGACCCAGTACTTC
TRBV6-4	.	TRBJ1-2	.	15	CASSDSRQGPGGYTF	TGTGCCAGCAGTGACTCGAGGCAGGGGCCAGGTGGCTACACCTTC
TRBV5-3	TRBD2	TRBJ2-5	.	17	CARSLRTSGGWAETQYF	TGTGCCAGAAGCTTGCGGACTAGCGGGGGCTGGGCCGAGACCCAGTACTTC
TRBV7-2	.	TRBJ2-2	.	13	CASSLGRPGELFF	TGTGCCAGCAGCTTAGGAAGGCCCGGGGAGCTGTTTTTT
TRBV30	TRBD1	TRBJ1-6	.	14	CAWKGTGGNSPLHF	TGTGCCTGGAAAGGGACAGGGGGCAATTCACCCCTCCACTTT
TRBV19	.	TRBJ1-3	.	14	CASGLMRAGNTIYF	TGTGCCAGTGGCCTGATGCGAGCTGGAAACACCATATATTTT
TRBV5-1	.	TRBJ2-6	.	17	CASSSFPGDSGANVLTF	TGCGCCAGCAGCTCTTTCCCAGGAGACTCTGGGGCCAACGTCCTGACTTTC
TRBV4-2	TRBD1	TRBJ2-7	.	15	CASSQVGTGGHEQYF	TGTGCCAGCAGCCAAGTAGGGACAGGGGGCCACGAGCAGTACTTC
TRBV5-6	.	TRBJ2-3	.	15	CASSLLGESTDTQYF	TGTGCCAGCAGTTTACTCGGGGAAAGCACAGATACGCAGTATTTT
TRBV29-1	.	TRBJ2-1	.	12	CSGRSNSNEQFF	TGCAGCGGACGATCGAACTCCAATGAGCAGTTCTTC
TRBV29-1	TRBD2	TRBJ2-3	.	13	CSVAREGTDTQYF	TGCAGCGTTGCGCGGGAGGGCACAGATACGCAGTATTTT
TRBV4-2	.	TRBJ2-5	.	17	CASSQEPLAAEQETQYF	TGTGCCAGCAGCCAAGAACCCTTGGCAGCGGAGCAAGAGACCCAGTACTTC
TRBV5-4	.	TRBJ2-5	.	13	CASSQDLTETQYF	TGTGCCAGCAGCCAGGACCTTACAGAGACCCAGTACTTC
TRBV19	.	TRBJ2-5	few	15	CASSRAQGNQETQYF	TGTGCCAGTAGTAGGGCGCAGGGGAACCAGGAGACCCAGTACTTC
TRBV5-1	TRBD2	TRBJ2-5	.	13	CASSRGLEETQYF	TGCGCCAGCAGCCGTGGACTAGAGGAGACCCAGTACTTC
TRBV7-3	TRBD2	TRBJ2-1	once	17	CASSSPAGREVLGEQFF	TGTGCCAGCAGCTCCCCCGCCGGCCGGGAGGTTTTGGGTGAGCAGTTCTTC
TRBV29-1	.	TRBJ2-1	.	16	CSVEGGAGERINEQFF	TGCAGCGTTGAAGGAGGGGCAGGGGAGAGGATCAATGAGCAGTTCTTC
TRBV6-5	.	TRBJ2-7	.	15	CASSLVRTHGNEQYF	TGTGCCAGCAGTTTAGTCCGGACCCATGGGAACGAGCAGTACTTC